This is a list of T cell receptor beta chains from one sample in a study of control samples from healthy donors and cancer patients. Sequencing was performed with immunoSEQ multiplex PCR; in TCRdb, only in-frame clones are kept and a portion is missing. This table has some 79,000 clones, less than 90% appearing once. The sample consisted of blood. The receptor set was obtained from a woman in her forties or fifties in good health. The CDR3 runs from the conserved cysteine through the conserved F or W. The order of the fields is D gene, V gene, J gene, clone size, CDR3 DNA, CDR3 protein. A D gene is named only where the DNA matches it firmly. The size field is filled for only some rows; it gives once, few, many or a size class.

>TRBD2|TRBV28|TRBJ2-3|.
TGTGCCAGCAGTTTAGGGGGGGGAAGAACAGATACGCAGTATTTT
CASSLGGGRTDTQYF
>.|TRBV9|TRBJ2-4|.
TGTGCCAGCAGCGAGGGGGAAGGCAACATTCAGTACTTC
CASSEGEGNIQYF
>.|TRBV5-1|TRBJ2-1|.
TGCGCCAGCAGCTCCCAGCGGAGCAATGAGCAGTTCTTC
CASSSQRSNEQFF
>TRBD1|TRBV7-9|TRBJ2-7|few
TGTGCCAGCAGCGCGCCGGGACAGGGTTTCTACGAGCAGTACTTC
CASSAPGQGFYEQYF
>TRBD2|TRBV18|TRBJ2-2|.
TGTGCCAGCTCAGCTACGGGAGGGACCGGGGAGCTGTTTTTT
CASSATGGTGELFF
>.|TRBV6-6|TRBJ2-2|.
TGTGCCAGCAGTCAGACTAGTTTGCGCACCGGGGAGCTGTTTTTT
CASSQTSLRTGELFF
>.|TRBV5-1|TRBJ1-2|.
TGCGCCAGCAGCCCCACTGGGCAGCTAACTAACTATGGCTACACCTTC
CASSPTGQLTNYGYTF
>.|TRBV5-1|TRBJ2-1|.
TGCGCCAGCAGCTTGTCCGGGAGCGGTAATGAGCAGTTCTTC
CASSLSGSGNEQFF
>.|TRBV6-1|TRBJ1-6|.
TGTGCCAGCAGTGAATCAAGCCAGGTTGGTTCACCCCTCCACTTT
CASSESSQVGSPLHF
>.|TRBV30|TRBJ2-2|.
TGTGCCTGGAGCGGGAGTGGCACCGGGGAGCTGTTTTTT
CAWSGSGTGELFF
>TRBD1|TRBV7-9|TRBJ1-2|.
TGTGCCAGCAGCTTAGACAGGGGATATGGCTACACCTTC
CASSLDRGYGYTF
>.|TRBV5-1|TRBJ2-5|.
TGCGCCAGCAGCCAAAGGGGCCAGGGGGAGACCCAGTACTTC
CASSQRGQGETQYF
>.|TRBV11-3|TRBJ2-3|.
TGTGCCAGCAGCTTACAGGGAGATACGCAGTATTTT
CASSLQGDTQYF